The 21 T cell receptor beta chains in this list originate from one sample, sequenced in a study of blood T cell repertoires in COVID-19. Libraries were prepared by immunoSEQ multiplex PCR; TCRdb keeps only in-frame clonotypes and omits some of them. This sample has some 55,000 clones, with about three quarters found just once. The sample taken for sequencing was peripheral blood. These receptors all stem from a man in his sixties or seventies with active or convalescent COVID-19.

V is TRBV18 and J is TRBJ2-2; D is unclear. The V end lost 1 base, the J end lost 0 bases, and 12 bases lay between the germline ends. This CDR3 comprises 17 residues. The germline V gene has CDR1 KGHSH and CDR2 LQKENI. In DNA form, the CDR3 reads TGTGCCAGCTCACCACGCCAAACGGTCGCGAACACCGGGGAGCTGTTTTTT. Its translation: CASSPRQTVANTGELFF.

J is TRBJ1-4 and V is TRBV4-3; TRBD1 aligns across 7 bases. Per germline, CDR1 LGHNA and CDR2 YSLEER. The J segment lost 6 bases and the V segment lost 0 bases, leaving 4 bases of the junction unmatched. This CDR3 comprises 15 residues. The CDR3 loop is CASSQDLQGYEKLFF. The CDR3 DNA reads TGCGCCAGCAGCCAAGATCTACAGGGGTATGAAAAACTGTTTTTT.

The chain links TRBV5-8 to TRBJ1-6; D not certain. The V and J ends lost 5 bases and 9 bases respectively, with 18 bases between them. Germline V CDR1 and CDR2: SGHTS, YDEGEE. The CDR3 is made up of 15 amino acids. CDR3 sequence reads: CASRPTTQRGSPLHF. The CDR3 DNA is TGTGCCAGCAGACCAACGACCCAGCGCGGTTCACCCCTCCACTTT. Together with reference TRBV5-8 and TRBJ1-6, the CDR3 gives the full variable domain: EAGVTQSPTHLIKTRGQQATLRCSPISGHTSVYWYQQALGLGLQFLLWYDEGEERNRGNFPPRFSGRQFPNYSSELNVNALELEDSALYLCASRPTTQRGSPLHFGNGTRLTVT.

With regard to this clone: Other DNA sequences in the sample encode the same CDR3. The genes are TRBV27 and TRBJ1-5, with 9 nucleotides matching TRBD1. This CDR3 spans 14 amino acids. Germline lookup yields CDR1 MNHEY and CDR2 SMNVEV (reference sequence). J lost 2 bases, V lost 5 bases, and 1 base had no gene match. This chain's CDR3 is CASSRQGGNQPQHF. CDR3 coding DNA: TGTGCCAGCAGTCGACAGGGGGGCAATCAGCCCCAGCATTTT.

This clone was detected only a few times. The chain employs TRBV6-5 and TRBJ1-1, with D unclear. Germline V lookup: CDR1 MNHEY, CDR2 SVGAGI. Trimming shortened V by 1 base and J by 5 bases, and 11 bases separated the two germline ends. CDR3 length: 14 residues. CDR3 DNA: TGTGCCAGCAGTTACTGGGAATCGGGGACTGAAGCTTTCTTT. Its translation is CASSYWESGTEAFF.

This chain's CDR3 is CASSDRVVTYEQYF. The DNA of the CDR3 is TGTGCCAGCAGTGATCGGGTAGTTACCTACGAGCAGTACTTC. The chain has TRBV2 and TRBJ2-7; D gene ambiguous. Per the germline V gene, CDR1 is SNHLY and CDR2 is FYNNEI. Trimming pared 3 bases from V and 2 bases from J, leaving 11 bases between. The CDR3 loop spans 14 amino acids.

There are a few counts of this clone. The chain couples TRBV4-2 to TRBJ1-5; tentative D call: TRBD1 (5 bases). The V gene's germline CDR1 is LGHNA and CDR2 YNFKEQ. The V gene lost 3 bases and the J gene lost 7 bases, with 10 bases spanning the gap. The CDR3 runs 13 residues. The CDR3 DNA sequence: TGTGCCAGCAGCCAGGGGGGGGAGCAGCCCCAGCATTTT. It encodes CASSQGGEQPQHF.

The J gene is TRBJ2-7, the V gene TRBV5-6; 12 positions agree with TRBD2. V lost 1 base to trimming and J lost 5 bases; unmatched junction nucleotides: 10. There are 17 residues in the CDR3. Germline lookup yields CDR1 SGHDT and CDR2 YYEEEE. The DNA of the CDR3 is TGTGCCAGCAGCTTGCGGGCTAGCGGGGGGGCCCTAAACGAGCAGTACTTC. Translated: CASSLRASGGALNEQYF.

The chain joins TRBV30 to TRBJ2-7; perhaps TRBD1 as D (6 bases). Germline V gene data show CDR1 as GTSNPN and CDR2 as SVGIG (reference sequence). The CDR3 contains 16 residues. Trimming took off 0 bases at V and 5 bases at J, with 20 bases between the two ends. Written as DNA, the CDR3 is TGTGCCTGGAGTGTACCCGGGACAATAACGAGGGACGAGCAGTACTTC. Its protein is CAWSVPGTITRDEQYF.

The chain links TRBV30 to TRBJ2-7; possible D gene TRBD2, 6 bases. This CDR3 comprises 15 residues. Looked up from germline, CDR1 is GTSNPN and CDR2 is SVGIG (reference sequence). V lost 0 bases, J lost 0 bases, and 12 bases lay in between. The CDR3 coding sequence is TGTGCCTGGAGTGTTGTTGGGGACTTCTCCTACGAGCAGTACTTC. This gives the protein CAWSVVGDFSYEQYF. The full variable domain, its missing parts supplied by reference TRBV30 and TRBJ2-7, is SQTIHQWPATLVQPVGSPLSLECTVEGTSNPNLYWYRQAAGRGLQLLFYSVGIGQISSEVPQNLSASRPQDRQFILSSKKLLLSDSGFYLCAWSVVGDFSYEQYFGPGTRLTVT.

V gene TRBV18 combines with J gene TRBJ1-4, with 9 nucleotides matching TRBD1. The J segment lost 7 bases and the V segment lost 4 bases, leaving 4 bases of the junction unmatched. CDR3 size: 14 residues. CDR1 and CDR2 (germline): KGHSH, LQKENI. In nucleotides, the CDR3 is TGTGCCAGCTCACTCGGGACAGGGATTGAAAAACTGTTTTTT. Amino acid sequence: CASSLGTGIEKLFF.

The chain combines TRBV6-2 or TRBV6-3 with TRBJ1-5; 10 bases agree with TRBD1. The V segment lost 0 bases and the J segment 4 bases; nucleotides outside the gene matches: 0. The germline V gene encodes CDR1 MNHEY and CDR2 SVGEGT. This CDR3 region has 15 residues. In DNA, the CDR3 is TGTGCCAGCAGTTACTCGGACAGGGGGAATCAGCCCCAGCATTTT. Amino acid sequence: CASSYSDRGNQPQHF.

The chain carries TRBV18 and TRBJ2-7; maybe TRBD1 (5 bases). Trimming left V 3 bases short and J 5 bases short, with 14 bases between. Germline V gives CDR1 KGHSH, CDR2 LQKENI. The CDR3 has 14 amino acids. The CDR3 spells CASSPSGIVHEQYF. CDR3 sequence (DNA): TGTGCCAGCTCACCTTCAGGGATTGTCCACGAGCAGTACTTC.

This chain links TRBV27 with TRBJ1-1; D may be TRBD1 (5 bases). V lost 3 bases to trimming and J lost 5 bases, with 22 bases between them. The CDR3 has 17 amino acids. Per germline, CDR1 MNHEY and CDR2 SMNVEV (reference sequence). This chain's CDR3 is CASSLSKGSLGGTEAFF. The CDR3 region has the DNA TGTGCCAGCAGTTTGAGCAAAGGGTCACTTGGGGGGACTGAAGCTTTCTTT.

The chain recombines TRBV12-3 or TRBV12-4 with TRBJ1-5; no firm D call. CDR3 length equals 13 residues. The V and J ends lost 7 bases and 5 bases respectively, with 12 bases between them. As DNA, the CDR3 is TGTGCCAGCAACAGATTTCAAGATCAGCCCCAGCATTTT. The encoded protein is CASNRFQDQPQHF.

This chain links TRBV3-1 (or the pseudogene TRBV3-2) with TRBJ1-3; 8 bases match TRBD1. Trimming at V came to 8 bases and at J to 9 bases, leaving 9 bases not matched to a gene. The CDR3 is 13 amino acids. Germline V CDR1 and CDR2: LGHDT, YNNKEL (reference sequence). CDR3 region: CASLDRASPTIYF. As DNA, the CDR3 is TGTGCCAGCCTGGACAGGGCATCTCCCACCATATATTTT.

V usage is TRBV5-1 and J usage is TRBJ1-6; TRBD1 might be the D (5 bases). The CDR3 consists of 15 residues. Germline-derived CDR1 and CDR2 are SGHRS and YFSETQ. V lost 1 base, J lost 8 bases, and 13 bases lay in between. This CDR3 is CASSLSRGGDSPLHF. The CDR3 DNA reads TGCGCCAGCAGCTTGTCTCGTGGGGGGGATTCACCCCTCCACTTT.

The V call is TRBV4-3, the J call TRBJ2-3, with D maybe TRBD2 (5 bases). Germline CDR1 and CDR2: LGHNA and YSLEER. V shed 4 bases and J shed 6 bases, with 5 bases lying between them. The CDR3 covers 11 residues. This chain's CDR3 is CASSREDTQYF. The CDR3 nucleotides read TGCGCCAGCAGCCGGGAGGATACGCAGTATTTT.

This clone was seen once. This chain connects TRBV30 to TRBJ2-7; 9 bases agree with TRBD1. The CDR3 contains 15 residues. The germline CDR1 and CDR2 sequences are GTSNPN and SVGIG (reference sequence). V lost 0 bases and J lost 2; bases outside the gene matches: 5. The CDR3 nucleotides are TGTGCCTGGAGTGTGGGAGGGACAGGGACCTACGAGCAGTACTTC. This encodes CAWSVGGTGTYEQYF.

J is TRBJ2-3 and V is TRBV5-1; no firm D call. The CDR3 is 13 residues long. V shed 5 bases and J shed 1 base, with 8 bases lying between them. Germline assignment: CDR1 SGHRS and CDR2 YFSETQ. CDR3 DNA sequence: TGCGCCAGCAGTTCGGTGGGCACAGATACGCAGTATTTT. Translating gives CASSSVGTDTQYF.

J is TRBJ2-5 and V is TRBV11-3; D gene ambiguous. Per the germline V gene, CDR1 is SGHNT and CDR2 is YENEEA. The CDR3 loop spans 13 amino acids. V dropped 3 bases and J dropped 0 bases, with 5 bases sitting between them. CDR3: CASSFTDQETQYF. CDR3 in DNA: TGTGCCAGCAGCTTTACAGACCAAGAGACCCAGTACTTC.